A single TCR beta chain is shown here with its context. Its cognate antigen is unknown. This CDR3 has 14 amino acids. V gave up 2 bases and J gave up 4 bases, with 12 bases separating them. Germline assignment: CDR1 SGHAT and CDR2 FQNNGV. Caucasian adults residing in Nashville, Tennessee made up all the donors. The sample belongs to a study of shared clonotypes between healthy human individuals. Genomic DNA belonging to each subset was distributed in equal measure over several immunoSEQ plates. In the original processing: There were no quality scores in the junction-only immunoSEQ sequences, so filtering differed. The method was immunoSEQ multiplex PCR; TCRdb's version includes in-frame clones alone and lacks a portion of them. Clonal size and the V and J genes are those of that table, whereas D and trimming came from the DNA. The data contain 1,400,000 or so clones, approximately 98.5% of them seen just once; the ten biggest clones take up about 0.35%.

Notes on the study in general: Large sequencing depth failed to make sorted-subset sequencing complete, rarefaction showed.

Sample: naive CD4+ T cells sorted from blood. The subset was: CD45RA+ positively selected. The chain uses TRBV11-2 and TRBJ2-7, with D perhaps matching TRBD1 (6 bases). This receptor was identified in a man under 40 in good health. DNA for the CDR3: TGTGCCAGCAGCTTAAACAGGGTCTTGTACGAGCAGTACTTC. Amino acids: CASSLNRVLYEQYF.